The source of this T cell receptor (beta chain) is a study of blood T cell repertoires in COVID-19. On the study more broadly: COVID-19 samples from acute and convalescent phases originated in the United States, Italy and Spain. PBMCs, B-cell-depleted T cells, or T cells provided the cDNA or gDNA that made up the material.

Original handling: How many nucleated cells were present was estimated from reference gene primer amplification. Profiled with immunoSEQ multiplex PCR; TCRdb holds only in-frame clones, not every one. Clone size and V and J calls were adopted from that table, with D and trimming inferred from the DNA. The data hold around 58,000 clones, with approximately 87% observed a single time. Trimming took 4 bases from V and 8 from J; bases not matched to a gene: 12. Germline-derived CDR1 and CDR2 are SGHRS and YFSETQ. The CDR3 contains 16 residues. The chain has TRBV5-1 and TRBJ1-4; 9 nucleotides align to TRBD1. The sequencing sample was made of peripheral blood. This TCR came from a human donor in a cohort sampled during active COVID-19. In DNA, the CDR3 is TGCGCCAGCAGCCCATCTCTACCGGGACAGGGAGAAAAACTGTTTTTT. It specifies CASSPSLPGQGEKLFF.